Listed here are 25 T cell receptor beta chains from one sample, sequenced in a study of T-cell reconstitution after alpha-beta-depleted transplantation in children. The TCRbeta library incorporated unique molecular identifiers. Via MiXCR, TCRdb re-called the PCR reads, giving one row per CDR3 protein. The repertoire consists of roughly 500,000 distinct CDR3 sequences, with 32% occurring once and the leading ten covering 2.4%. Sequenced here: PBMCs from the stem cell graft donor, sampled from the stem cell graft. Every receptor here comes from a human donor who donated a stem cell graft to a child with aplastic anemia.

The chain carries TRBV13 and TRBJ2-3, with D tentatively TRBD2 (5 bases). Trimming stripped 5 bases from V and 12 bases from J, with 12 bases between. The CDR3 totals 11 residues. CDR1 and CDR2 from the germline V gene are PRHDT and FYEKMQ (reference sequence). CDR3 DNA: TGTGCCAGCAGCCTGGGAGCTATTCAGTATTTT. Its protein is CASSLGAIQYF.

This chain connects TRBV12-3 or TRBV12-4 to TRBJ2-2; D gene uncertain. The CDR3 is made up of 14 amino acids. With 11 bases removed from V and 4 bases from J, the gap between germline ends came to 17 bases. DNA of the CDR3: TGTGCCGCCCGGTCCGAACTCGGCACCGGGGAGCTGTTTTTT. Translated: CAARSELGTGELFF.

This clonotype was seen more than once but under ten times. The chain uses TRBV7-8 and TRBJ1-1; D uncertain. This CDR3 region has 12 residues. Germline V gene sequence: CDR1 SGHVS, CDR2 FQNEAQ. Trimming pared 5 bases from V and 5 bases from J, leaving 9 bases between. This chain's CDR3 is CASSPVRTEAFF. The CDR3, as DNA: TGTGCCAGCAGCCCCGTCCGGACTGAAGCTTTCTTT.

The V and J genes are TRBV29-1 and TRBJ2-7, with D perhaps TRBD1 (6 bases). From germline, CDR1 is SQVTM and CDR2 ANQGSEA. V was clipped by 5 bases and J by 5 bases, with 16 bases between them. This CDR3 contains 13 residues. CDR3 residues: CSVRQGPGDEQYV. As DNA, the CDR3 is TGCAGCGTTCGTCAGGGGCCAGGGGACGAGCAGTACGTC.

The rearrangement links TRBV12-3 or TRBV12-4 to TRBJ2-7; maybe TRBD2 (5 bases). V was clipped by 2 bases and J by 2 bases, with 10 bases between them. The CDR3 is 14 residues long. CDR3 sequence reads: CASSLRLPPYEQYF. In DNA form, the CDR3 reads TGTGCCAGCAGTTTAAGACTACCCCCCTACGAGCAGTACTTC.

This chain uses TRBV18 with TRBJ2-7, with 10 bases matching TRBD1. CDR3 length equals 14 residues. V lost 4 bases to trimming and J lost 3 bases; unmatched junction nucleotides: 3. Germline V lookup: CDR1 KGHSH, CDR2 LQKENI. The DNA of the CDR3 is TGTGCCAGCTCACACCGGGACAGGGGCTACGAGCAGTACTTC. Its translation is CASSHRDRGYEQYF.

V is TRBV12-3 or TRBV12-4 and J is TRBJ1-5; D ambiguous. The CDR3 runs to 13 residues. The V gene lost 3 bases and the J gene lost 5 bases, with 8 bases spanning the gap. DNA of the CDR3: TGTGCCAGCAGTTTCGGGGATTATCAGCCCCAGCATTTT. Amino acids: CASSFGDYQPQHF.

J is TRBJ1-4 and V is TRBV18; D call uncertain. This CDR3 is built from 15 residues. CDR1 is KGHSH and CDR2 is LQKENI in the germline V gene. Trimming stripped 6 bases from V and 4 bases from J, with 15 bases between. CDR3: CASSPSYRDNEKLFF. CDR3 in DNA: TGTGCCAGCTCTCCGTCCTATCGGGATAATGAAAAACTGTTTTTT.

This sequence joins TRBV6-1 and TRBJ1-6; D is ambiguous. Trimming removed 0 bases from V and 2 bases from J, with 5 bases in between. There are 15 residues in the CDR3. The germline V gene has CDR1 MNHNS and CDR2 SASEGT. CDR3 in amino acids: CASSEASTYNSPLHF. The CDR3 nucleotides are TGTGCCAGCAGTGAAGCCAGCACCTATAATTCACCCCTCCACTTT.

The sample holds many counts of this clonotype. The chain combines TRBV12-3 or TRBV12-4 with TRBJ1-1, with 7 positions matching TRBD1. J lost 0 bases, V lost 4 bases, and 2 bases had no gene match. This CDR3 spans 14 amino acids. CDR3 protein: CASSSTGMNTEAFF. The CDR3 nucleotides are TGTGCCAGCAGTTCGACAGGGATGAACACTGAAGCTTTCTTT.

The chain combines TRBV29-1 with TRBJ2-4; TRBD1 or TRBD2 may be the D gene (5 bases each). The CDR3 length is 13 residues. The V and J ends lost 4 bases and 4 bases respectively, with 11 bases between them. Germline V CDR1 and CDR2: SQVTM, ANQGSEA. CDR3 region: CSVAGTLKNIQYF. The DNA for the CDR3 is TGCAGCGTTGCCGGGACGCTTAAAAACATTCAGTACTTC. Full variable domain (remainder filled in from reference TRBV29-1 and TRBJ2-4): SAVISQKPSRDICQRGTSLTIQCQVDSQVTMMFWYRQQPGQSLTLIATANQGSEATYESGFVIDKFPISRPNLTFSTLTVSNMSPEDSSIYLCSVAGTLKNIQYFGAGTRLSVL.

This clonotype was seen a few times. The CDR3 loop is CSARDSQGAQGNTIYF. CDR3 DNA sequence: TGCAGTGCTAGAGACAGTCAGGGGGCGCAAGGAAACACCATATATTTT. This chain links TRBV20-1 with TRBJ1-3, with TRBD1 matching over 8 bases. Looked up from germline, CDR1 is DFQATT and CDR2 is SNEGSKA (reference sequence). J gave up 4 bases and V 0 bases, and 8 bases lay outside the gene matches. This CDR3 is 16 amino acids long.

This clonotype was observed once. The rearrangement uses TRBV15 and TRBJ2-4; D is unresolved. CDR1 is LNHNV and CDR2 is YYDKDF in the germline V gene (reference sequence). V lost 0 bases and J lost 6, with 12 bases in between. The CDR3 is 15 residues long. CDR3 nucleotides: TGTGCCACCAGCAGAGATCGGGCCAGTAGAAACATTCAGTACTTC. This sequence encodes CATSRDRASRNIQYF.

The chain has TRBV7-6 and TRBJ2-1; 9 bases are a match to TRBD2. CDR1 is SGHVS, CDR2 FNYEAQ, per germline. Trimming at V came to 5 bases and at J to 4 bases, leaving 9 bases not matched to a gene. The CDR3 loop spans 16 amino acids. This CDR3 reads CASSPTSGNPYNEQFF. CDR3 DNA sequence: TGTGCCAGCAGCCCGACTAGCGGAAACCCTTACAATGAGCAGTTCTTC.

J is TRBJ2-1 and V is TRBV7-3; no firm D call. CDR1 SGHTA and CDR2 FQGTGA come from the germline V gene. Trimming took 4 bases from V and 5 from J, leaving 12 bases between them. The CDR3 is 14 amino acids. The CDR3 coding sequence is TGTGCCAGCAGCTCCGGAAACTTGGACAATGAGCAGTTCTTC. It encodes CASSSGNLDNEQFF.

This clonotype was detected a few times. The CDR3 reads CASSATRSSGANVLTF. In DNA, the CDR3 is TGTGCCAGCAGTGCGACACGAAGCTCTGGGGCCAACGTCCTGACTTTC. This chain joins TRBV27 and TRBJ2-6; D unclear. Between the trimmed V and J ends, which lost 5 bases and 0 bases, there was a span of 11 bases. Germline CDR1 MNHEY, CDR2 SMNVEV (reference sequence). There are 16 residues in the CDR3. Full variable domain (outside the CDR3, taken from reference TRBV27 and TRBJ2-6): EAQVTQNPRYLITVTGKKLTVTCSQNMNHEYMSWYRQDPGLGLRQIYYSMNVEVTDKGDVPEGYKVSRKEKRNFPLILESPSPNQTSLYFCASSATRSSGANVLTFGAGSRLTVL.

This clonotype was seen only a few times. The chain uses TRBV12-3 or TRBV12-4 and TRBJ1-4; D may be TRBD1 (5 bases). V was clipped by 6 bases and J by 3 bases, with 11 bases between them. This CDR3 comprises 14 residues. The CDR3 DNA is TGTGCCAGCAGGGGACGATCGGCTAATGAAAAACTGTTTTTT. Amino acid sequence: CASRGRSANEKLFF.

V and J are TRBV20-1 and TRBJ2-1; TRBD2 aligns across 8 bases. Unmatched junction bases numbered 17, after V lost 5 bases and J lost 8 bases. This CDR3 is built from 16 residues. Germline V gene lookup returns CDR1 DFQATT and CDR2 SNEGSKA (reference sequence). In DNA form, the CDR3 reads TGCAGTGCTCCCGGAGCGGGAGACCCGCGAAGAGATGAGCAGTTCTTC. Translating gives CSAPGAGDPRRDEQFF.

J is TRBJ1-2 and V is TRBV24-1; 9 bases match TRBD1. The CDR3 is 12 amino acids. Germline V lookup: CDR1 KGHDR, CDR2 SFDVKD. The junction had 4 bases not matched to a gene; V was cut back by 9 bases and J by 6 bases. In DNA form, the CDR3 reads TGTGCCACCTCCGGGACAGGGCATGGCTACACCTTC. This gives the protein CATSGTGHGYTF.

This sequence joins TRBV28 and TRBJ2-7, with 8 positions matching TRBD2. V was clipped by 4 bases and J by 1 base; unmatched bases: 9. Germline V lookup: CDR1 MDHEN, CDR2 SYDVKM. The CDR3 is 16 residues long. This chain's CDR3 is CASSSPSSGPSYEQYF. CDR3 coding DNA: TGTGCCAGCAGTTCACCCTCTAGCGGGCCATCCTACGAGCAGTACTTC.

The chain couples TRBV27 to TRBJ2-3; 13 bases agree with TRBD2. The CDR3 spans 16 residues. CDR1 is MNHEY and CDR2 is SMNVEV in the germline V gene (reference sequence). With V trimmed by 6 bases and J by 9 bases, 12 bases remained unmatched. CDR3 DNA: TGTGCCAGCAGGCCCGGACTAGCGGGAGTGAGGTGGACGCAGTATTTT. Residues: CASRPGLAGVRWTQYF.

The J gene is TRBJ2-5, the V gene TRBV6-2 or TRBV6-3; maybe TRBD1 (6 bases). CDR3 size: 15 residues. Trimming took off 0 bases at V and 6 bases at J, with 14 bases between the two ends. Germline V lookup: CDR1 MNHEY, CDR2 SVGEGT. CDR3 in amino acids: CASSYSVRGVQTQYF. The CDR3 bases are TGTGCCAGCAGTTACTCGGTCAGGGGCGTCCAGACCCAGTACTTC.

This chain connects TRBV6-2 or TRBV6-3 to TRBJ2-2, with 13 bases fitting TRBD2. CDR1 is MNHEY and CDR2 is SVGEGT in the germline V gene. This CDR3 contains 16 residues. J lost 2 bases, V lost 8 bases, and 5 bases had no gene match. This chain's CDR3 is CASGLAGAVNTGELFF. The CDR3, as DNA: TGTGCCAGCGGACTAGCGGGAGCGGTTAACACCGGGGAGCTGTTTTTT.

V usage is TRBV6-1 and J usage is TRBJ2-1; D is uncertain. The CDR3 sequence is 11 residues long. CDR1 MNHNS and CDR2 SASEGT come from the germline V gene. Trimming pared 6 bases from V and 10 bases from J, leaving 10 bases between. For the CDR3, the DNA is TGTGCCAGCAGAGACGGTGGGGAGCAGTTCTTC. Translating gives CASRDGGEQFF.

V is TRBV20-1 and J is TRBJ1-1; D is possibly TRBD1 (6 bases). V lost 0 bases and J 3 bases, leaving 14 bases between the germline ends. Germline CDR1 and CDR2: DFQATT and SNEGSKA (reference sequence). The CDR3 extends over 15 amino acids. The CDR3 loop reads CSARDQDREYTEAFF. The CDR3 DNA reads as TGCAGTGCTAGAGATCAGGACAGAGAGTACACTGAAGCTTTCTTT.